By frequency in the sample, the clone carrying this T cell receptor beta chain is medium-sized. As yet, its antigen is unknown. TCRdb recomputed calls from the 5' RACE reads with MiXCR, one row per CDR3 protein. This sample has about 3,400 distinct CDR3 sequences, with about 30% found just once. These data belong to a study of spatial heterogeneity in lung cancer. Findings of the study overall: Within tumors, counts of expanded alpha and beta TCRs tracked tumor mutation counts.

The CDR3 is 15 residues long. The V end was cut by 2 bases, the J end by 2 bases, with 10 bases between. Per the germline V gene, CDR1 is KGHDR and CDR2 is SFDVKD. Regarding time point: sample taken at primary tumor resection. The material was lung tumor tissue, obtained at surgery. The chain has TRBV24-1 and TRBJ2-3; D remains unclear. The TCR sequence derives from a female donor with early-stage non-small cell lung cancer. CDR3 region: CATSDSDILTDTQYF. Here the CDR3 DNA reads TGTGCCACCAGTGATTCAGACATCCTCACAGATACGCAGTATTTT.